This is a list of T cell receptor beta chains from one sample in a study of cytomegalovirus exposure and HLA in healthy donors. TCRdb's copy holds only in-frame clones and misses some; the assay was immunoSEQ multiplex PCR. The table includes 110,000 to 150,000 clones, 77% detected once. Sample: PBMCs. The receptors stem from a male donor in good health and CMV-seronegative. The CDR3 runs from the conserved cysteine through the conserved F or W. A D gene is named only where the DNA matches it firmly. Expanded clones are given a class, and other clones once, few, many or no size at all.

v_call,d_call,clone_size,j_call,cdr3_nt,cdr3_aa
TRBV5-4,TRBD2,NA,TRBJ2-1,TGTGCCAGCAGCTGGAGCGGGGGGGCTTACAATGAGCAGTTCTTC,CASSWSGGAYNEQFF
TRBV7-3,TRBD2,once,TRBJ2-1,TGTGCCAGCAGCCGGACTAGCGGGGGGTCCAATGAGCAGTTCTTC,CASSRTSGGSNEQFF
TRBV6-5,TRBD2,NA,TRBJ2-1,TGTGCCAGCAGGGGAGGTTGGGGGGGGTACAATGAGCAGTTCTTC,CASRGGWGGYNEQFF
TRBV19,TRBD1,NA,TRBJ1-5,TGTGCCAGCAGTGAGACAGGGGACAATCAGCCCCAGCATTTT,CASSETGDNQPQHF
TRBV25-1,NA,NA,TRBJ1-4,TGTGCCAGCAGTGAACGGAGGGTAATTAATGAAAAACTGTTTTTT,CASSERRVINEKLFF
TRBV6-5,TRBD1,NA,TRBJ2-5,TGTGCCAGCAGTTACGGGACAGGGGTACGAGAGACCCAGTACTTC,CASSYGTGVRETQYF
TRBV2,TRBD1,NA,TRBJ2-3,TGTGCCAGCAGTCCCCCGACAGGGGGCACAGATACGCAGTATTTT,CASSPPTGGTDTQYF
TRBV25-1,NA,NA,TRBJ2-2,TGTGCCAGCCACAGGGATCGAACCGGGGAGCTGTTTTTT,CASHRDRTGELFF
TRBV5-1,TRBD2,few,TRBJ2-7,TGCGCCAGCAGCGTAGGACTAGCGGGTAGCTCCTACGAGCAGTACTTC,CASSVGLAGSSYEQYF
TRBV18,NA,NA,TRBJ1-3,TGTGCCAGCTCACCACCATCTGGGGCAGGGCCAGGAAACACCATATATTTT,CASSPPSGAGPGNTIYF